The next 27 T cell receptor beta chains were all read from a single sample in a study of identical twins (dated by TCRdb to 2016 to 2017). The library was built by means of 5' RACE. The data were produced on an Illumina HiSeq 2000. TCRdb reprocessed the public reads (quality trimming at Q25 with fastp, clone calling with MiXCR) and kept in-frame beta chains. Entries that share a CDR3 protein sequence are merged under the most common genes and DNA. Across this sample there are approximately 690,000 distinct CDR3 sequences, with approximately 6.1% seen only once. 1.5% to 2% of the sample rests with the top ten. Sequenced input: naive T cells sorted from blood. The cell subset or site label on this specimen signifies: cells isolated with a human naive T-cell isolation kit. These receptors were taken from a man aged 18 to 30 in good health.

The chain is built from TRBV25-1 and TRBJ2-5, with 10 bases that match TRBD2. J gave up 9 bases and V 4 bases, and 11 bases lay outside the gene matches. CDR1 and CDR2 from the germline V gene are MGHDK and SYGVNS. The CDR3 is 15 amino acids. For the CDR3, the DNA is TGTGCCAGCAGTGTGGAACTAGCGGGATTGGGGGCCCAGTACTTC. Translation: CASSVELAGLGAQYF.

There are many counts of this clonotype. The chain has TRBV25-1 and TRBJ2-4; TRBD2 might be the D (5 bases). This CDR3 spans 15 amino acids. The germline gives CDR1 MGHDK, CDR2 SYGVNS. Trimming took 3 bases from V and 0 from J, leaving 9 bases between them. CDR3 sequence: CASSETGLAKNIQYF. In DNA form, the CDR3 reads TGTGCCAGCAGTGAGACCGGACTAGCCAAAAACATTCAGTACTTC.

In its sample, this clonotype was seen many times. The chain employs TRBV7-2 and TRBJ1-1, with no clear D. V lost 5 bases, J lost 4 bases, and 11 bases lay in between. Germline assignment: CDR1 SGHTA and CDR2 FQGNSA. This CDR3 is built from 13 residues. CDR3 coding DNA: TGTGCCAGCAGCCGATCCCGGGGCACTGAAGCTTTCTTT. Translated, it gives CASSRSRGTEAFF.

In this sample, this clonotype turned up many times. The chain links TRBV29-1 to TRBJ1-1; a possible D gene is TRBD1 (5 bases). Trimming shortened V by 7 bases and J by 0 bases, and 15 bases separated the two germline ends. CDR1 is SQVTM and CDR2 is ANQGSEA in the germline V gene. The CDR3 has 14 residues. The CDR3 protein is CSARPIGVNTEAFF. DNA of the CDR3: TGCAGCGCACGCCCCATAGGGGTGAACACTGAAGCTTTCTTT.

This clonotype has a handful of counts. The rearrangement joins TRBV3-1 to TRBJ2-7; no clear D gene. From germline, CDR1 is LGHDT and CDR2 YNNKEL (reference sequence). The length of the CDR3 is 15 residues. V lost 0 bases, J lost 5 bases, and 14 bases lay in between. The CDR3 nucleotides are TGTGCCAGCAGCCAAGATATACAGAGAAACCACGAGCAGTACTTC. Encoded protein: CASSQDIQRNHEQYF.

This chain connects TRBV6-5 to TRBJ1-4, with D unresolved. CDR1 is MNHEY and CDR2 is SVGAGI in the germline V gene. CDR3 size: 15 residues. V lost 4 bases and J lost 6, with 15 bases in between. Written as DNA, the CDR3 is TGTGCCAGCAGTTCTGCCGGGATCCCTTATGAAAAACTGTTTTTT. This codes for CASSSAGIPYEKLFF.

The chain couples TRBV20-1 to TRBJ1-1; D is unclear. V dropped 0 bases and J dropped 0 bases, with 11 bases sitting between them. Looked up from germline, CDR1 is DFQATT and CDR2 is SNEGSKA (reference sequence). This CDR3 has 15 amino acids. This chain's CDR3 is CSARERTRVNTEAFF. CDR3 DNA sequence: TGCAGTGCTAGAGAAAGGACGAGAGTGAACACTGAAGCTTTCTTT.

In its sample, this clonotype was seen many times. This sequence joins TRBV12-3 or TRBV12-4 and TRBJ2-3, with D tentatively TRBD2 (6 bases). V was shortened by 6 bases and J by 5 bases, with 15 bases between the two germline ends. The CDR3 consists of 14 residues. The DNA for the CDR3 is TGTGCCAGCAGGACTGGCGGGATCCAAGATACGCAGTATTTT. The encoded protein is CASRTGGIQDTQYF.

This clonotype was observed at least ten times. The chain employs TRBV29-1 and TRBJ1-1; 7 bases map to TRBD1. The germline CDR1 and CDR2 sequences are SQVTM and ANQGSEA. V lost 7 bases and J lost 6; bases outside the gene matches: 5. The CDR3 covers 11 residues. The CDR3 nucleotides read TGCAGCGCAGACAGGGTATCTGAAGCTTTCTTT. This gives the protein CSADRVSEAFF.

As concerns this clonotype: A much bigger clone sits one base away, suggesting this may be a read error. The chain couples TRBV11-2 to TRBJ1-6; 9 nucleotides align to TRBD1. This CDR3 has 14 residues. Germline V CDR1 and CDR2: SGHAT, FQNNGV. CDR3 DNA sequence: TGTGCCAGCAGCTTGGGGACAGGGAATTTACCCCTCCACTTT. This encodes CASSLGTGNLPLHF.

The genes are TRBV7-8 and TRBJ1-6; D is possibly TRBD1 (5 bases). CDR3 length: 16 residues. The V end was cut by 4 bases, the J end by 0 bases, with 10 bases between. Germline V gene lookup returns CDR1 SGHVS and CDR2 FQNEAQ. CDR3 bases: TGTGCCAGCAGCTCACCTGACAGCTCCTATAATTCACCCCTCCACTTT. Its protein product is CASSSPDSSYNSPLHF.

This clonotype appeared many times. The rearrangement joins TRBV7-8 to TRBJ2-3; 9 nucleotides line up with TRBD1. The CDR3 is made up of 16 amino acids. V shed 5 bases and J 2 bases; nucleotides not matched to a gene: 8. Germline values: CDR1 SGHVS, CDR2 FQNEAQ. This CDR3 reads CASSGGTGTATDTQYF. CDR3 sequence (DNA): TGTGCCAGCAGCGGAGGGACAGGGACCGCCACAGATACGCAGTATTTT.

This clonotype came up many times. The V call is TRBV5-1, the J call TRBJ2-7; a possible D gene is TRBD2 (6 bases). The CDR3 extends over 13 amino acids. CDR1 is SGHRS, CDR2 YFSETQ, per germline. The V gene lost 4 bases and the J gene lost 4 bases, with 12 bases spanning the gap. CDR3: CASSPGSKYEQYF. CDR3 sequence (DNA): TGCGCCAGCAGCCCCGGGAGTAAGTACGAGCAGTACTTC.

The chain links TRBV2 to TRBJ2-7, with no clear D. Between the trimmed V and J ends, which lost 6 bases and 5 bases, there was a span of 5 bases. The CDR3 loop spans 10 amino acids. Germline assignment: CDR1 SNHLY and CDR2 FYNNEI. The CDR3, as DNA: TGTGCCAGCAGCCGCCACGAGCAGTACTTC. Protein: CASSRHEQYF.

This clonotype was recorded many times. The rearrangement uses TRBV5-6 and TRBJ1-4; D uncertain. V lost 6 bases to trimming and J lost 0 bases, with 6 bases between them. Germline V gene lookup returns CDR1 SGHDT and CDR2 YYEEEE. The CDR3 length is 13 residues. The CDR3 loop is CASMRSTNEKLFF. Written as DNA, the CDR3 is TGTGCCAGCATGAGGTCAACTAATGAAAAACTGTTTTTT.

The CDR3 nucleotides read TGTGCCAGCACTCCCAGCGGGCGCGGGACCCAAGAGACCCAGTACTTC. This encodes CASTPSGRGTQETQYF. The rearrangement joins TRBV18 to TRBJ2-5; D is possibly TRBD2 (6 bases). Between the trimmed V and J ends, which lost 8 bases and 1 base, there was a span of 20 bases. CDR3 size: 16 residues. CDR1 is KGHSH and CDR2 is LQKENI in the germline V gene.

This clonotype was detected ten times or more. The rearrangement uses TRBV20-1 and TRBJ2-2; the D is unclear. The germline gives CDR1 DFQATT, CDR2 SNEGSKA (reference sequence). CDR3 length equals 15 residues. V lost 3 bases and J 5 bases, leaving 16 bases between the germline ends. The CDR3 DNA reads TGCAGTGCTAGTCAACCTCCCGGTAATACCGGGGAGCTGTTTTTT. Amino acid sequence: CSASQPPGNTGELFF.

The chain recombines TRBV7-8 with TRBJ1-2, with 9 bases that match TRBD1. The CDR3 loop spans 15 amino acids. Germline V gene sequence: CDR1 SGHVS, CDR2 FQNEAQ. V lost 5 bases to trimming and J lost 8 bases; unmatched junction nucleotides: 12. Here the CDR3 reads CASSPIGQGIRGYTF. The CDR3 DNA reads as TGTGCCAGCAGCCCTATCGGACAGGGGATTAGAGGCTACACCTTC.

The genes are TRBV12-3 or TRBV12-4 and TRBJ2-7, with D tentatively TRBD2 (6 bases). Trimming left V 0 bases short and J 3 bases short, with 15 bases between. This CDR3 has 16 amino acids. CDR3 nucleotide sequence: TGTGCCAGCAGTTTAGCGCTAGGCGGGACGGACTACGAGCAGTACTTC. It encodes CASSLALGGTDYEQYF.

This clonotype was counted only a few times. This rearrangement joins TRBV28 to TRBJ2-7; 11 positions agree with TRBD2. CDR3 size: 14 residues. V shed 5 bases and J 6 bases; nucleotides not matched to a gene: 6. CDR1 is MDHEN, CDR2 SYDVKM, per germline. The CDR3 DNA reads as TGTGCCAGCAGTATCCTAGCGGGAGGATCCGAGCAGTACTTC. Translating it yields CASSILAGGSEQYF.

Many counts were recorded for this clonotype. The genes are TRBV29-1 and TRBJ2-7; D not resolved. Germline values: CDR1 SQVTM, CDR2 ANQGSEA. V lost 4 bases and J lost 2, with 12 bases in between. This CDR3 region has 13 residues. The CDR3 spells CSVGKAPAYEQYF. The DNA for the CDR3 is TGCAGCGTTGGGAAAGCTCCGGCCTACGAGCAGTACTTC.

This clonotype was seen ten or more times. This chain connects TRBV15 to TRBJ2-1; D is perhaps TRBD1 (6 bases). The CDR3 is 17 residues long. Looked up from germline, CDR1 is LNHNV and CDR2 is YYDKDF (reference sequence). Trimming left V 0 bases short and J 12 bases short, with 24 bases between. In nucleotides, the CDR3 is TGTGCCACCAGCAGAGATGCCCCACTAATCGACAGGTTAGGGCAGTTCTTC. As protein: CATSRDAPLIDRLGQFF.

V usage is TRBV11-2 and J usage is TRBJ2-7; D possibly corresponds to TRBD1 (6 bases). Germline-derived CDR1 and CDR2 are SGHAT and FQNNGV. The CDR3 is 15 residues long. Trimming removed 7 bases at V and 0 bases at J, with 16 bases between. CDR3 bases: TGTGCCAGCACGATAACAGGGTCCGGCTCCTACGAGCAGTACGTC. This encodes CASTITGSGSYEQYV.

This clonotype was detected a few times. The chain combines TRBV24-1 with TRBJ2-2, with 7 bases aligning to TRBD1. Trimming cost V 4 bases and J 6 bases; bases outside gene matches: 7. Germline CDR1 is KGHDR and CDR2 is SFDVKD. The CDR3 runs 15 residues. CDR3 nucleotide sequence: TGTGCCACCAGTGACCGGACAGGCTCCGCCGGGGAGCTGTTTTTT. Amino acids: CATSDRTGSAGELFF.

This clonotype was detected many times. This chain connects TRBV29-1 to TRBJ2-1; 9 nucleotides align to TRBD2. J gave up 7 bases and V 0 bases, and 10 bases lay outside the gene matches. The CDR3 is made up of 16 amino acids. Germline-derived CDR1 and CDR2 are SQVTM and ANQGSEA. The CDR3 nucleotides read TGCAGCGTTGAAGAAGGTAGCGGGGGAGGGTGGAATGAGCAGTTCTTC. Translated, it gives CSVEEGSGGGWNEQFF.

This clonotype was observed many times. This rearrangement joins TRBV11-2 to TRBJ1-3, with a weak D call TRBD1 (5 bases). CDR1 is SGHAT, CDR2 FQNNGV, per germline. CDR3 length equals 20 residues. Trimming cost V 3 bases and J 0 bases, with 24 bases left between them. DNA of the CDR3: TGTGCCAGCAGCTTTAGTGGCGGGCCAGGGAGTGTCGGCTCTGGAAACACCATATATTTT. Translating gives CASSFSGGPGSVGSGNTIYF.

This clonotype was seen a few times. As DNA, the CDR3 is TGCAGTGCAAGCTACACCGGGACTAGCGGGAGAGCTCAAGAGACCCAGTACTTC. Translated: CSASYTGTSGRAQETQYF. V is TRBV20-1 and J is TRBJ2-5; TRBD2 matches at 14 bases. This CDR3 is 18 amino acids long. The trim removed 6 bases at V and 2 bases at J, leaving 14 bases unmatched. Germline lookup yields CDR1 DFQATT and CDR2 SNEGSKA (reference sequence).